The 10 T cell receptor beta chains listed next were all sequenced from one sample in a study of T cells in Graves' hyperthyroidism and ophthalmopathy. Amplification targeted TCR beta CDR3 regions from RNA transcripts. The study used the HTBI primer set for a first-round RT-PCR of the TCR CDR3. TCRdb fed the multiplex PCR reads into MiXCR, producing one record per CDR3 protein. The table lists about 380,000 distinct CDR3 sequences, around 18% of them singletons, with 35% to 50% in the top ten. The material sequenced was blood. The origin of the receptors is a man between 18 and 35 years old with Graves' ophthalmopathy.

As concerns this clonotype: One end of the junction is discordant with germline, which a read error may explain. The CDR3 is CSSSGGVSGNTIYF. The CDR3, as DNA: TGCTCCAGCAGCGGGGGTGTTTCTGGAAACACCATATATTTT. This chain links TRBV5-1 with TRBJ1-3, with D maybe TRBD1 (5 bases). Looked up from germline, CDR1 is SGHRS and CDR2 is YFSETQ. CDR3 length equals 14 residues.

This clonotype occurred a few times. This chain uses TRBV2 with TRBJ1-1, with 9 positions matching TRBD1. V was pared by 6 bases and J by 0 bases, with 8 bases of the junction left unmatched. The CDR3 totals 16 residues. Germline CDR1 SNHLY, CDR2 FYNNEI. CDR3 residues: CASSPGQGILNTEAFF. CDR3 nucleotides: TGTGCCAGCAGCCCCGGACAGGGGATTTTGAACACTGAAGCTTTCTTT.

Comments on this clonotype: A much larger clonotype is one base distant, so this may be a read error. The chain joins TRBV3-1 to TRBJ1-5; the match to TRBD1 covers 8 bases. CDR1 and CDR2 from the germline V gene are LGHDT and YNNKEL (reference sequence). The CDR3 is 17 amino acids. Written as DNA, the CDR3 is TGTGCCAGCAGCCATTCGACAGGGGATCTTAGCAATCAGCCCCAGGATTTT. Translating gives CASSHSTGDLSNQPQDF.

This clonotype was detected only a few times. The gene calls are TRBV6-2 or TRBV6-3 and TRBJ1-2; no definite D call. The CDR3 covers 13 residues. Deletions cut 0 bases from V and 8 bases from J, with 10 bases between. Germline V gene lookup returns CDR1 MNHEY and CDR2 SVGEGT. The DNA for the CDR3 is TGTGCCAGCAGTTACTCGAGACGGGAAGGCTACACCTTC. Its translation: CASSYSRREGYTF.

This chain links TRBV7-9 with TRBJ1-6; TRBD1 aligns across 9 bases. Looked up from germline, CDR1 is SEHNR and CDR2 is FQNEAQ (reference sequence). The CDR3 totals 16 residues. V lost 4 bases, J lost 11 bases, and 12 bases stayed unmatched. CDR3 amino acids: CASSSYRGQQNPPLHF. The CDR3 DNA reads as TGTGCCAGCAGCTCCTACAGGGGGCAACAAAATCCACCCCTCCACTTT.

This clonotype was seen more than once but under ten times. The rearrangement joins TRBV10-2 to TRBJ2-2; 8 bases are a match to TRBD2. This CDR3 is built from 16 residues. Trimming took 8 bases from V and 1 from J; bases not matched to a gene: 9. CDR1 WSHSY and CDR2 SAAADI come from the germline V gene. The CDR3 loop is CASQSGGQMNTGELFF. The CDR3 DNA follows: TGCGCCAGCCAATCGGGGGGGCAGATGAACACCGGGGAGCTGTTTTTT.

This clonotype came up many times. The V and J genes are TRBV11-2 and TRBJ2-2, with a weak D call TRBD2 (7 bases). V was cut by 5 bases and J by 10 bases, with 11 bases left in between. Germline values: CDR1 SGHAT, CDR2 FQNNGV. The CDR3 runs 12 residues. The CDR3 nucleotides read TGTGCCAGCAGCCCGGGGGGCACGGAGCTGTTTTTT. Protein: CASSPGGTELFF.

The rearrangement joins TRBV6-1 to TRBJ2-7, with 9 bases fitting TRBD1. With 1 base clipped from V and 1 base from J, the junction kept 2 bases outside the gene matches. CDR1 is MNHNS and CDR2 is SASEGT in the germline V gene. The CDR3 has 15 amino acids. CDR3 DNA: TGTGCCAGCAGTGAAGGAGGGACAGGGTCCTACGAGCAGTACTTC. Protein: CASSEGGTGSYEQYF.

The gene calls are TRBV4-1 and TRBJ1-4, with D possibly being TRBD1 (6 bases). The ends were cut back, 1 base at V and 8 bases at J, with 14 bases in the middle. The length of the CDR3 is 15 residues. CDR1 is MGHRA and CDR2 is YSYEKL in the germline V gene. The CDR3 loop is CASSQVGTKYEKLFF. CDR3 in DNA: TGCGCCAGCAGCCAAGTTGGGACAAAATACGAAAAACTGTTTTTT.

As to this clonotype: An end of the junction does not agree with germline; a read error may underlie this. V usage is TRBV4-1 and J usage is TRBJ2-1; D call uncertain. This CDR3 is built from 13 residues. Germline-derived CDR1 and CDR2 are MGHRA and YSYEKL. CDR3 in DNA: TGCGCCAGCAGCCCCCGCAGCTACGGTGAGCAGCTCTTC. Amino acid sequence: CASSPRSYGEQLF.